This T cell receptor beta chain stems from a study of blood T cell repertoires in COVID-19. Study background: Whether acute or convalescent, the COVID-19 samples came from the United States, Italy and Spain.

The protocol was immunoSEQ multiplex PCR, while the TCRdb copy is restricted to in-frame clones and leaves out a portion. The table records approximately 280,000 clones, approximately 89% of them present only once. The CDR3 is 15 residues long. CDR1 SGHTA and CDR2 FQGTGA come from the germline V gene. V trimming: 7 bases; J trimming: 8 bases; junction bases outside the gene matches: 9. Enrollees, about 18 to 89 years old, lived in approximately 25 US areas. The study counted Cohort 3 donors as recovered given two negative PCRs, clearance, or symptom resolution. This TCR was recovered from an older woman who had recovered from COVID-19. This sequence joins TRBV7-3 and TRBJ2-1; 12 bases line up with TRBD2. The sample consisted of PBMCs or T cells enriched from blood (not recorded which). The CDR3 spells CASNSGLAGMDEQFF. As DNA, the CDR3 is TGTGCCAGCAACTCGGGACTAGCGGGCATGGATGAGCAGTTCTTC.